The sequence of this TCR beta chain was determined in a study of blood T cell repertoires in COVID-19. Study-level information: From the United States, Italy and Spain came samples of acute and convalescent COVID-19.

The Seattle patients, enrolled during active infection, were followed longitudinally. Germline V gene data show CDR1 as PRHDT and CDR2 as FYEKMQ (reference sequence). The V and J ends lost 5 bases and 5 bases, in that order; junction bases with no gene match: 9. The CDR3 has 14 residues. Assay: immunoSEQ multiplex PCR; the TCRdb copy retains only in-frame clones and omits some. Counted here are 250,000 to 300,000 clones, 75% to 90% occurring once; the ten biggest clones make up roughly 6.1%. The V call is TRBV13, the J call TRBJ2-7, with 7 positions matching TRBD2. This TCR was recovered from a woman aged 45-59 years with COVID-19, enrolled during active disease. Sequencing input: peripheral blood. The CDR3 bases are TGTGCCAGCAGCCCTTGGGAGGGGCCCCACGAGCAGTACTTC. It is translated as CASSPWEGPHEQYF.